This T cell receptor (beta chain) stems from a study of cytomegalovirus exposure and HLA in healthy donors. Points on this clone: What it binds is not known.

The assay was immunoSEQ multiplex PCR, and TCRdb's table has in-frame clones only and misses some. The table lists about 120,000 clones, about 96% of them singletons, with 1.5% to 2% in the top ten. The validation cohort, a group of around 130 subjects, included the donors and was separate from the approximately 650-subject first cohort. The V gene end was trimmed by 1 base and the J gene end by 4 bases; junction bases not matched to a gene: 6. The CDR3 contains 16 residues. Germline values: CDR1 SSHAT, CDR2 FNYEAQ (reference sequence). Study-wide results and limits: Cytomegalovirus association was listed for 164 TCR beta chains. Confirmation in vitro established that a few CMV-associated chains were specific for CMV antigens.

The chain joins TRBV7-7 to TRBJ2-2; 7 nucleotides agree with TRBD2. The sequencing input was PBMCs. The TCR originated in a man younger than 30 in good health and CMV-seronegative. CDR3 loop: CASSLGEGAVTGELFF. CDR3 DNA sequence: TGTGCCAGCAGCTTAGGGGAGGGAGCGGTCACCGGGGAGCTGTTTTTT.